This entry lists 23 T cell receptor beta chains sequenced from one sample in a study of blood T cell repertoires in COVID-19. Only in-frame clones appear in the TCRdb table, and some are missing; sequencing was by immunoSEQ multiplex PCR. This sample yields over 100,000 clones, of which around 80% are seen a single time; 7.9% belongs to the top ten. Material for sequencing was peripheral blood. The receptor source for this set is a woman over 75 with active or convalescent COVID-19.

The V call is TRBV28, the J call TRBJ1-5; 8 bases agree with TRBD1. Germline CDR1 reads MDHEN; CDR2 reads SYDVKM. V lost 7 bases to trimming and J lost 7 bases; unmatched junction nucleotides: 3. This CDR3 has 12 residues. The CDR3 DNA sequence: TGTGCCAGCATAACAGGGGGACAGCCCCAGCATTTT. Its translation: CASITGGQPQHF. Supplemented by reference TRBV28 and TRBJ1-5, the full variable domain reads DVKVTQSSRYLVKRTGEKVFLECVQDMDHENMFWYRQDPGLGLRLIYFSYDVKMKEKGDIPEGYSVSREKKERFSLILESASTNQTSMYLCASITGGQPQHFGDGTRLSIL.

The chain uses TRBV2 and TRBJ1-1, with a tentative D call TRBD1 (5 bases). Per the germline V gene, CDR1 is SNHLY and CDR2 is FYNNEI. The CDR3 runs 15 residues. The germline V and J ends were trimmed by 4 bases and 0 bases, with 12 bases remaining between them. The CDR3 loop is CASSGGPLVNTEAFF. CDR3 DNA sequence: TGTGCCAGCAGTGGGGGCCCCCTGGTGAACACTGAAGCTTTCTTT.

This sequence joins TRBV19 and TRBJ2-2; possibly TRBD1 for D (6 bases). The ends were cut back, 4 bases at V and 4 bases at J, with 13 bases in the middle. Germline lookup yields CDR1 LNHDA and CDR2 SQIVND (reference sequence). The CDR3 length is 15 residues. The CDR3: CASSTFTGFTGELFF. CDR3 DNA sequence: TGTGCCAGTAGTACCTTTACAGGGTTCACCGGGGAGCTGTTTTTT.

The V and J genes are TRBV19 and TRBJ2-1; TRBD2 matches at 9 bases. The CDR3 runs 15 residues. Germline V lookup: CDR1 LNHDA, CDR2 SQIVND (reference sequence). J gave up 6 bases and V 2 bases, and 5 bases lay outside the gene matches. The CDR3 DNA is TGTGCCAGTAGTATAAATAGCGGGAGCCGCAATGAGCAGTTCTTC. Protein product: CASSINSGSRNEQFF.

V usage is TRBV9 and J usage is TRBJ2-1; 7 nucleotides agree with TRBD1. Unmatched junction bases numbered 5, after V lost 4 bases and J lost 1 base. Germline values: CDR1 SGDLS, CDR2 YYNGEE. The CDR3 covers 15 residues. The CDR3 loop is CASSSRQGSYNEQFF. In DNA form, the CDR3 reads TGTGCCAGCAGCTCTCGACAGGGATCCTACAATGAGCAGTTCTTC. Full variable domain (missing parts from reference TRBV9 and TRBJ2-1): DSGVTQTPKHLITATGQRVTLRCSPRSGDLSVYWYQQSLDQGLQFLIQYYNGEERAKGNILERFSAQQFPDLHSELNLSSLELGDSALYFCASSSRQGSYNEQFFGPGTRLTVL.

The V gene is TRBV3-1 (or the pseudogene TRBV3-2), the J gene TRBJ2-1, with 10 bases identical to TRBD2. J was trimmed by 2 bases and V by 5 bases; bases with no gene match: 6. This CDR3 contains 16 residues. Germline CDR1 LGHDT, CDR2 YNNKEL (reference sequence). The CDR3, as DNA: TGTGCCAGCAGCTCACCTCTAGCGGGAGCCTACAATGAGCAGTTCTTC. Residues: CASSSPLAGAYNEQFF.

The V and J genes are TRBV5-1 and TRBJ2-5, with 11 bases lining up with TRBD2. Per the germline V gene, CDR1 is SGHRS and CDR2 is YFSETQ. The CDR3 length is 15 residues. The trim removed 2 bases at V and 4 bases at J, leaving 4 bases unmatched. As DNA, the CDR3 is TGCGCCAGCAGCTTTGGGACTAGCGGTTTAGAGACCCAGTACTTC. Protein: CASSFGTSGLETQYF.

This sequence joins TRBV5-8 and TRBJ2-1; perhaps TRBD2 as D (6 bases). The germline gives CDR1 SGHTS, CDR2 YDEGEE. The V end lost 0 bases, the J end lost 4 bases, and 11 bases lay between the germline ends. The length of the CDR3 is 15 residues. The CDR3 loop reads CASSLVGGKYNEQFF. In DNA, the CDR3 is TGTGCCAGCAGCTTGGTGGGGGGAAAGTACAATGAGCAGTTCTTC. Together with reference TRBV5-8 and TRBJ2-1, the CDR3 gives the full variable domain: EAGVTQSPTHLIKTRGQQATLRCSPISGHTSVYWYQQALGLGLQFLLWYDEGEERNRGNFPPRFSGRQFPNYSSELNVNALELEDSALYLCASSLVGGKYNEQFFGPGTRLTVL.

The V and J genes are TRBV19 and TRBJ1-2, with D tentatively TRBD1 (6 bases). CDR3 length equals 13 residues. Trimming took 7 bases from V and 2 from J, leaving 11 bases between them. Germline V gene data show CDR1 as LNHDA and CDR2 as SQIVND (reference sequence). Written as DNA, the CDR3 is TGTGCCAGTATCGATAGGGGGAACTATGGCTACACCTTC. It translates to CASIDRGNYGYTF.

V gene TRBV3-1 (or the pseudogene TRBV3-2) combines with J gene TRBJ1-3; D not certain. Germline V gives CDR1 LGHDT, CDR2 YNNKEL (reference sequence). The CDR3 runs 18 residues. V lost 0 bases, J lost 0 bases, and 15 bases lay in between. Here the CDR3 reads CASSQEGIAGISGNTIYF. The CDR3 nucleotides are TGTGCCAGCAGCCAAGAGGGGATTGCGGGTATCTCTGGAAACACCATATATTTT.

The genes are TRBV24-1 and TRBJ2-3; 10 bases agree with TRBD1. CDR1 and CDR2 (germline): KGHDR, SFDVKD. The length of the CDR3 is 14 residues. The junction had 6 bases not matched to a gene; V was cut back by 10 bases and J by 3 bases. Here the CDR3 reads CATGEDRGTDTQYF. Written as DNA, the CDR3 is TGTGCCACGGGTGAGGACAGGGGGACAGATACGCAGTATTTT.

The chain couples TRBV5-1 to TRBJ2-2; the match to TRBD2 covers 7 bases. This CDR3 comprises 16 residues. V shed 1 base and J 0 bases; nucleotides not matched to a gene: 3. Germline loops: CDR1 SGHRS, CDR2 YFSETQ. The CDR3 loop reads CASSLKAGTNTGELFF. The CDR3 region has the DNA TGCGCCAGCAGCTTGAAAGCGGGAACGAACACCGGGGAGCTGTTTTTT.

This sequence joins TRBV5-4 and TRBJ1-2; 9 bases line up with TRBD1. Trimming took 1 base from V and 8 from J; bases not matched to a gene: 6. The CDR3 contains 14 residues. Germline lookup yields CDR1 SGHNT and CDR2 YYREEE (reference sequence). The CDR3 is CASSLRTGDLGYTF. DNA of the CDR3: TGTGCCAGCAGCTTGAGGACAGGGGACTTAGGCTACACCTTC.

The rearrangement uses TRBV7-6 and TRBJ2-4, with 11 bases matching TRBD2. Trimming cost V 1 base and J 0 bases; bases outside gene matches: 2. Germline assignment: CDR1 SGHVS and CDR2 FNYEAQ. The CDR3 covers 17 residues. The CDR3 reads CASSLVAGGLAKNIQYF. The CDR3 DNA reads TGTGCCAGCAGCTTAGTAGCGGGAGGGCTAGCCAAAAACATTCAGTACTTC.

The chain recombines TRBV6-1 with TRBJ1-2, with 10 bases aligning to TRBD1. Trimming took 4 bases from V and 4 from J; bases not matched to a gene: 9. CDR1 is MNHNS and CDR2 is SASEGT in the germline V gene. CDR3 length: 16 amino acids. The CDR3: CASSGRDRGSSYGYTF. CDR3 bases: TGTGCCAGCAGTGGAAGGGACAGGGGATCGTCCTATGGCTACACCTTC.

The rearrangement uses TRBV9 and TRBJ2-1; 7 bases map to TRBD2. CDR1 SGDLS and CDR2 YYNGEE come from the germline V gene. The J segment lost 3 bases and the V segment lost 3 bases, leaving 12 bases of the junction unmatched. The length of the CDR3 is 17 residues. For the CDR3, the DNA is TGTGCCAGCAGCGACCAAATCTCGCTAGCGGACTACAATGAGCAGTTCTTC. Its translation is CASSDQISLADYNEQFF.

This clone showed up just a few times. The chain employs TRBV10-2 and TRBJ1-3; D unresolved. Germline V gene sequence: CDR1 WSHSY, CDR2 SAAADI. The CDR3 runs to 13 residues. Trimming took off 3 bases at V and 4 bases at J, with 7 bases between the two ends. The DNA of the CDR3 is TGCGCCAGCAGTGAAGTGGCCGGAAACACCATATATTTT. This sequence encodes CASSEVAGNTIYF.

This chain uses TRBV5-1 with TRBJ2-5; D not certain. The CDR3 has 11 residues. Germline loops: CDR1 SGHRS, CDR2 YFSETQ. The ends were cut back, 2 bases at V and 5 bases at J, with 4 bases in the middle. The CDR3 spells CASSFEETQYF. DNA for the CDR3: TGCGCCAGCAGCTTTGAGGAGACCCAGTACTTC.

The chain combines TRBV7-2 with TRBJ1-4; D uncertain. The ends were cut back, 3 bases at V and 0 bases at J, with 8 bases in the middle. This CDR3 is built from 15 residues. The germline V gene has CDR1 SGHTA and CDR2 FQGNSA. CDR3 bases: TGTGCCAGCAGCTTCCAGGTTGCAACTAATGAAAAACTGTTTTTT. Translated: CASSFQVATNEKLFF.

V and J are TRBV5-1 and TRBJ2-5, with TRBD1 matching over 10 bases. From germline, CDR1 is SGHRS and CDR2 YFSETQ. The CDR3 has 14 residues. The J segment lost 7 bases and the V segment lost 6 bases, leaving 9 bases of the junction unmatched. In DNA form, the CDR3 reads TGCGCCAGCACCAGGACAGGGGGACCCCCGACCCAGTACTTC. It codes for CASTRTGGPPTQYF.

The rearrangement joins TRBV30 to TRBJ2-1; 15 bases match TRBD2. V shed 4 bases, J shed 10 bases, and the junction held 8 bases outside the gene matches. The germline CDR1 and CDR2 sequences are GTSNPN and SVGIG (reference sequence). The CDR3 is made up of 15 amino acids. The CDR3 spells CAWTGLAGGPGEQFF. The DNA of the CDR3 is TGTGCCTGGACCGGACTAGCGGGAGGGCCGGGCGAGCAGTTCTTC.

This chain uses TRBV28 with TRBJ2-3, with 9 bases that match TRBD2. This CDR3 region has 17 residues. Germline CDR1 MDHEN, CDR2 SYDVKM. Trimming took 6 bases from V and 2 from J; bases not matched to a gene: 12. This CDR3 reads CASRGKKLAGHTDTQYF. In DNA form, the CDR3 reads TGTGCCAGCAGAGGCAAGAAACTAGCGGGCCACACAGATACGCAGTATTTT.

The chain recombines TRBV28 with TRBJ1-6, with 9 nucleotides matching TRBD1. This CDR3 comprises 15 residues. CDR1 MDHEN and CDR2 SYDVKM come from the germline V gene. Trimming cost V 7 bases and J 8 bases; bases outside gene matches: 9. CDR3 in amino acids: CASINPGQGYSPLHF. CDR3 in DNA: TGTGCCAGCATTAACCCGGGACAGGGTTATTCACCCCTCCACTTT.